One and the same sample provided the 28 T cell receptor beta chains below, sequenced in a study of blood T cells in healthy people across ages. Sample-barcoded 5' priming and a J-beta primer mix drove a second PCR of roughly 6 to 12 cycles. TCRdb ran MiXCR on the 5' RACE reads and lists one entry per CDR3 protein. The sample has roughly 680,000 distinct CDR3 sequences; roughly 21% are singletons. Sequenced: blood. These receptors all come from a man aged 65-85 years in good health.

The CDR3 loop is CASSTGHTQETQYF. CDR3 nucleotides: TGTGCCAGCTCAACTGGACATACCCAAGAGACCCAGTACTTC. The chain carries TRBV18 and TRBJ2-5; tentatively, D is TRBD1 (5 bases). Germline values: CDR1 KGHSH, CDR2 LQKENI. The CDR3 extends over 14 amino acids. V was cut by 5 bases and J by 1 base, with 11 bases left in between.

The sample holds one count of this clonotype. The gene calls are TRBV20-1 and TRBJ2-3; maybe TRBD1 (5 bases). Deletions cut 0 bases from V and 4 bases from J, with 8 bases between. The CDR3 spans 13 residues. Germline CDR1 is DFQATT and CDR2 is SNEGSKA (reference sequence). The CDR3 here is CSAREDMPDTQYF. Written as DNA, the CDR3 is TGCAGTGCTAGAGAGGACATGCCAGATACGCAGTATTTT.

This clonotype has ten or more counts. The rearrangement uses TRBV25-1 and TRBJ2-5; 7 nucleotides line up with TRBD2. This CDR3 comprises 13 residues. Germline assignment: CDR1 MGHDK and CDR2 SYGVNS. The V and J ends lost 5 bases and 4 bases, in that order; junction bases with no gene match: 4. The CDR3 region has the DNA TGTGCCAGCAGTCTAGCGGAGATAGAGACCCAGTACTTC. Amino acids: CASSLAEIETQYF.

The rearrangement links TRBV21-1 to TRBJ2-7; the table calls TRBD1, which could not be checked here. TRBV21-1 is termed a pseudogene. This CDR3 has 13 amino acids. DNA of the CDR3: TGTGCCAGCAGCAACGAAGGGGGTGAAGAGCAGTACTTC. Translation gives CASSNEGGEEQYF.

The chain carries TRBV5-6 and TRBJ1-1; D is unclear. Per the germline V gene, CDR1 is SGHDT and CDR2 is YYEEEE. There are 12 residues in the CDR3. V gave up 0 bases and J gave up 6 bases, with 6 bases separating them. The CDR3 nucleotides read TGTGCCAGCAGCTTGGAGGGAGCTGAAGCTTTCTTT. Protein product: CASSLEGAEAFF.

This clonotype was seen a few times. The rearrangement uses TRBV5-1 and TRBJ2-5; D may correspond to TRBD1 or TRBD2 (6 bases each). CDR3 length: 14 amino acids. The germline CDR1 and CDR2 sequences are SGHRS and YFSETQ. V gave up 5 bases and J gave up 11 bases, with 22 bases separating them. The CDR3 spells CASRRQDQGTEQYF. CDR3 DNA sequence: TGCGCCAGCAGACGACAAGATCAGGGGACTGAGCAGTACTTC.

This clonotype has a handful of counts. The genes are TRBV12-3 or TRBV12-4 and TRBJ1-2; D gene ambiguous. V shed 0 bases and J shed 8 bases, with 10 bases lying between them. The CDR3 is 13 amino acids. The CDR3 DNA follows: TGTGCCAGCAGTTTAGCCAGCCGTCGGGGCTACACCTTC. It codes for CASSLASRRGYTF.

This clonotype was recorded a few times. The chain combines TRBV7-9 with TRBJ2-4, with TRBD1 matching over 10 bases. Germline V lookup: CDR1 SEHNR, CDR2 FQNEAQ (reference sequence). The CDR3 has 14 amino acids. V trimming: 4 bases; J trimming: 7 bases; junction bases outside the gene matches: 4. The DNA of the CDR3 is TGTGCCAGCAGCTCGGGACAGGGGATGAACATTCAGTACTTC. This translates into CASSSGQGMNIQYF.

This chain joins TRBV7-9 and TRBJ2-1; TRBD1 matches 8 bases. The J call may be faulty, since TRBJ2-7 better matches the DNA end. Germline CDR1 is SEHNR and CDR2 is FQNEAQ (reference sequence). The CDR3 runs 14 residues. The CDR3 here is CASSLSQGAREQYF. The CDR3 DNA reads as TGTGCCAGCAGCTTAAGCCAGGGGGCGAGGGAGCAGTACTTC.

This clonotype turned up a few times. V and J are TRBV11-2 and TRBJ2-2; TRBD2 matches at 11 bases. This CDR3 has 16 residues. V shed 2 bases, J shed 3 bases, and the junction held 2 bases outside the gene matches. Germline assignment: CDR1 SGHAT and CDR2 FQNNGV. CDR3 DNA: TGTGCCAGCAGCTTAATTAGCGGGAGGGACACCGGGGAGCTGTTTTTT. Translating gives CASSLISGRDTGELFF.

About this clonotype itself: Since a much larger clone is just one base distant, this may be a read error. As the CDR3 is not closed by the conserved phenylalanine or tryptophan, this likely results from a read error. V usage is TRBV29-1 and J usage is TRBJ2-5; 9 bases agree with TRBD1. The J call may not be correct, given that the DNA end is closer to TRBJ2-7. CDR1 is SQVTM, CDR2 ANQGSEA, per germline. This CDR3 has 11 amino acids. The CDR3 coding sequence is TGCAGCGTGACAGGGGGCTACGAGCAGTACCTC. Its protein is CSVTGGYEQYL.

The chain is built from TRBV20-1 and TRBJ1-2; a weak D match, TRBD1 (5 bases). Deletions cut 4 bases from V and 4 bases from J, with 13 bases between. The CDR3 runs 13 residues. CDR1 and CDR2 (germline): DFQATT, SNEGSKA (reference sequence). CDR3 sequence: CSATVREGYGYTF. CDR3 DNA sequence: TGCAGTGCTACGGTCAGGGAGGGCTATGGCTACACCTTC.

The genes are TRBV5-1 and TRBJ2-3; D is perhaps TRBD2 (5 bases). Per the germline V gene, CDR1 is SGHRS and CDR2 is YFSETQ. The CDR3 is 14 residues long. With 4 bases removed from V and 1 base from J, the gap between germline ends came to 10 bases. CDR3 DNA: TGCGCCAGCAGCACTATCGGGGGCACAGATACGCAGTATTTT. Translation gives CASSTIGGTDTQYF.

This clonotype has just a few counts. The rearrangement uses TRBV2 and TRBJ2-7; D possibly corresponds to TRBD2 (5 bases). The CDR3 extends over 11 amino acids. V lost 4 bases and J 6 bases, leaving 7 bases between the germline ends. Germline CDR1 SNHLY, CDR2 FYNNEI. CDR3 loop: CASSVLAEQYF. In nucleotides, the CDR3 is TGTGCCAGCAGTGTTCTAGCCGAGCAGTACTTC.

This CDR3 reads CASSLANGPYEQYF. The CDR3 DNA reads TGTGCCAGCAGCTTAGCGAACGGCCCCTACGAGCAGTACTTC. The chain has TRBV7-2 and TRBJ2-7; D is unresolved. V lost 0 bases, J lost 2 bases, and 8 bases lay in between. This CDR3 contains 14 residues. In germline, CDR1 is SGHTA, CDR2 FQGNSA. The full variable domain, completed using reference TRBV7-2 and TRBJ2-7, is GAGVSQSPSNKVTEKGKDVELRCDPISGHTALYWYRQSLGQGLEFLIYFQGNSAPDKSGLPSDRFSAERTGGSVSTLTIQRTQQEDSAVYLCASSLANGPYEQYFGPGTRLTVT.

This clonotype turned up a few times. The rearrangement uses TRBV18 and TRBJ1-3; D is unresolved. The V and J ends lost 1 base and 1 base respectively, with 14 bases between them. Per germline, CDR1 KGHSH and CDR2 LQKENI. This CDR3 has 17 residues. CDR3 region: CASSPLPSVWSGNTIYF. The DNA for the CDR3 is TGTGCCAGCTCACCACTCCCTTCCGTGTGGTCTGGAAACACCATATATTTT.

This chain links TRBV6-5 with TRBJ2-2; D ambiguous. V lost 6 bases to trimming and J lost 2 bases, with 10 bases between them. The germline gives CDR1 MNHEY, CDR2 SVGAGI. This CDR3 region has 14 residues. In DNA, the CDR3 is TGTGCCAGCAGACGAGGACCCAACACCGGGGAGCTGTTTTTT. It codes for CASRRGPNTGELFF.

The CDR3, as DNA: TGTGCCAGCAGCTTTACCGGGGTCACGCAGTATTTT. This gives the protein CASSFTGVTQYF. The V call is TRBV28, the J call TRBJ2-3, with D perhaps TRBD2 (5 bases). CDR1 and CDR2 from the germline V gene are MDHEN and SYDVKM. This CDR3 comprises 12 residues. The ends were cut back, 6 bases at V and 9 bases at J, with 13 bases in the middle.

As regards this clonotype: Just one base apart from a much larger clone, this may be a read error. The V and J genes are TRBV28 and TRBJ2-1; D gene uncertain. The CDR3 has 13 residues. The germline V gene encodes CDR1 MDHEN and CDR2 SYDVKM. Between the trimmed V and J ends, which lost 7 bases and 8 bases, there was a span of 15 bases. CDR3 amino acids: CASNELVYDEQFF. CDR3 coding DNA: TGTGCCAGCAACGAGCTCGTTTACGATGAGCAGTTCTTC.

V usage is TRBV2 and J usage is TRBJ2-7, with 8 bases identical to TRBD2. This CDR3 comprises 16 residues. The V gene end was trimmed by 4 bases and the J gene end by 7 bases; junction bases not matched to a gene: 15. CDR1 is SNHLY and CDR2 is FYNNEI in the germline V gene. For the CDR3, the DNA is TGTGCCAGCAGTGTTCCAGGAACCACCAAGCGGGGGGAGCAGTACTTC. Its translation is CASSVPGTTKRGEQYF.

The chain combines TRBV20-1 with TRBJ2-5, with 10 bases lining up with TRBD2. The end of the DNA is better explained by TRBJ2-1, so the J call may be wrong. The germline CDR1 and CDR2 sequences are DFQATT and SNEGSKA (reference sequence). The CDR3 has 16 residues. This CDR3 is CSARDSSGRALNEQFF. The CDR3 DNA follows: TGCAGTGCTAGAGACTCGAGCGGGAGGGCCCTCAATGAGCAGTTCTTC.

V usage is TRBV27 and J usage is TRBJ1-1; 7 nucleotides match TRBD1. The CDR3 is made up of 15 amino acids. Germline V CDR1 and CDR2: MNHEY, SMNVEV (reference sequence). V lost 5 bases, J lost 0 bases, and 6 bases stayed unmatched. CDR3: CASSPRDRLNTEAFF. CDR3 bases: TGTGCCAGCAGTCCCCGGGACAGACTGAACACTGAAGCTTTCTTT.

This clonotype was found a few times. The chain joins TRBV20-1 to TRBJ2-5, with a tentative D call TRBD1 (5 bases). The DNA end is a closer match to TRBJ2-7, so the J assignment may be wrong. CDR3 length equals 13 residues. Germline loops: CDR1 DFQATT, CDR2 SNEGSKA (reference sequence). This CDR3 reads CSAGAVGNYEQYF. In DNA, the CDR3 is TGCAGTGCTGGGGCCGTAGGTAACTACGAGCAGTACTTC.

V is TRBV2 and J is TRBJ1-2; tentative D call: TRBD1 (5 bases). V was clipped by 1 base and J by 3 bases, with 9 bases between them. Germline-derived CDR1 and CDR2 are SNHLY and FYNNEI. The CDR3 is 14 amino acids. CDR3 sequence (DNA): TGTGCCAGCAGTGAAGGGGGGGGGTACTATGGCTACACCTTC. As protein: CASSEGGGYYGYTF. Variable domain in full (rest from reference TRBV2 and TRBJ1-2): EPEVTQTPSHQVTQMGQEVILRCVPISNHLYFYWYRQILGQKVEFLVSFYNNEISEKSEIFDDQFSVERPDGSNFTLKIRSTKLEDSAMYFCASSEGGGYYGYTFGSGTRLTVV.

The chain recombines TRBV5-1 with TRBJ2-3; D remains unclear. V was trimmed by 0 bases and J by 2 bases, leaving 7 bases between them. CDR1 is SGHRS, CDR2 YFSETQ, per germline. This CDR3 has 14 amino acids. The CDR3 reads CASSLEAATDTQYF. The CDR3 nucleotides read TGCGCCAGCAGCTTGGAGGCAGCCACAGATACGCAGTATTTT. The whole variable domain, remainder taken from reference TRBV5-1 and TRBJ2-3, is KAGVTQTPRYLIKTRGQQVTLSCSPISGHRSVSWYQQTPGQGLQFLFEYFSETQRNKGNFPGRFSGRQFSNSRSEMNVSTLELGDSALYLCASSLEAATDTQYFGPGTRLTVL.

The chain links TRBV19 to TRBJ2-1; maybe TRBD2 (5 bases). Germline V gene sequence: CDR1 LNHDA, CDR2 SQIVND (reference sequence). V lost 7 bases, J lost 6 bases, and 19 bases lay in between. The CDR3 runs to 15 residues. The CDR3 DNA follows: TGTGCCAGTATTGCTAGGGATCTAGCCGGCAATGAGCAGTTCTTC. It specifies CASIARDLAGNEQFF.

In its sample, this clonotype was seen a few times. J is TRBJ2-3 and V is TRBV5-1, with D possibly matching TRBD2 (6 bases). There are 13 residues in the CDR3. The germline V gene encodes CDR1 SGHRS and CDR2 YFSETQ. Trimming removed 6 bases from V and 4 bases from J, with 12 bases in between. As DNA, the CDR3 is TGCGCCAGCAAACGGGAGATCGCAGATACGCAGTATTTT. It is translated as CASKREIADTQYF.

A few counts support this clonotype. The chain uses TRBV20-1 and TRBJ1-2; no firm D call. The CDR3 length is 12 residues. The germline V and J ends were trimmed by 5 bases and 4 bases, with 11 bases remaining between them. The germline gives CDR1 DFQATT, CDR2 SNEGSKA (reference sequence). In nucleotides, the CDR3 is TGCAGTGCTGCGACAAACGTCTATGGCTACACCTTC. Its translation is CSAATNVYGYTF.